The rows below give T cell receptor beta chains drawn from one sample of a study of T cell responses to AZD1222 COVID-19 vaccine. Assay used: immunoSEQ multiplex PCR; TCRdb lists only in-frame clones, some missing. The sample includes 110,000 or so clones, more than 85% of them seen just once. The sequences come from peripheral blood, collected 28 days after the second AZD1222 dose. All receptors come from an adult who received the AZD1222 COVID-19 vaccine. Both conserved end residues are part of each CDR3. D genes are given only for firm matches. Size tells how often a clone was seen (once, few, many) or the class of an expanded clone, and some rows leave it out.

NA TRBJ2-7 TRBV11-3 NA CASSLPGPVPYEQYF TGTGCCAGCAGCTTACCAGGCCCTGTACCCTACGAGCAGTACTTC
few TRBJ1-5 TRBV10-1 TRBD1 CANSETCTGAGGNQPQHF TGCGCCAACTCCGAGACATGCACAGGGGCGGGAGGCAATCAGCCCCAGCATTTT
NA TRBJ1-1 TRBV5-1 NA CASSWSVSEGGTEAFF TGCGCCAGCAGTTGGTCGGTTTCGGAGGGGGGCACTGAAGCTTTCTTT
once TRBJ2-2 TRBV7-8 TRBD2 CASSLFAGGLTGELFF TGTGCCAGCAGCCTTTTTGCGGGGGGTTTGACCGGGGAGCTGTTTTTT
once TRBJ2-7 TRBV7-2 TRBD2 CASSLRATSGDAYEQYF TGTGCCAGCAGCTTACGGGCGACTAGCGGGGACGCCTACGAGCAGTACTTC
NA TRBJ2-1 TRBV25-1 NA CASSELRAGEQFF TGTGCCAGCAGTGAATTACGGGCCGGTGAGCAGTTCTTC
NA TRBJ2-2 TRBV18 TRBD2 CASSQDRGSGLAGVTGELFF TGTGCCAGCTCTCAAGACAGGGGATCGGGACTAGCGGGAGTCACCGGGGAGCTGTTTTTT
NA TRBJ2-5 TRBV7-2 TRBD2 CASSFRLAGEQTQYF TGTGCCAGCAGCTTCCGACTAGCGGGAGAACAGACCCAGTACTTC
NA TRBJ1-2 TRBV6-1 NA CASSEGRYGYTF TGTGCCAGCAGTGAAGGGCGCTATGGCTACACCTTC
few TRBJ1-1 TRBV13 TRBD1 CASSSYRGRYYNTEAFF TGTGCCAGCAGCTCGTACAGGGGGCGATATTACAACACTGAAGCTTTCTTT
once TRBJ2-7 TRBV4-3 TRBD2 CASSREGNPYEQYF TGCGCCAGCAGCCGGGAGGGCAATCCCTACGAGCAGTACTTC
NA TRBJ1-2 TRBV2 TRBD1 CASSGDRVHGYTF TGTGCCAGCAGTGGGGACAGGGTACATGGCTACACCTTC
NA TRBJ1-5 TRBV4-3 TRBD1 CASSHGTGNQPQHF TGCGCCAGCAGCCACGGGACAGGGAATCAGCCCCAGCATTTT
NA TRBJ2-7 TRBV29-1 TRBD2 CSVGLAGNSYEQYF TGCAGCGTGGGACTAGCGGGGAACTCCTACGAGCAGTACTTC
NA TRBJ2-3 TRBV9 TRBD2 CASSVAVSGRAVDTQYF TGTGCCAGCAGCGTAGCAGTTAGCGGGAGGGCGGTAGATACGCAGTATTTT
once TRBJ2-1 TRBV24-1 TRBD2 CATSDLGTSQYSEQFF TGTGCCACCAGTGATTTGGGGACTAGTCAGTATAGTGAGCAGTTCTTC